Listed below are T cell receptor beta chains from one sample, sequenced in a study of blood T cell repertoires in COVID-19. Some clones are missing from TCRdb's copy, which holds only in-frame ones; the method was immunoSEQ multiplex PCR. Here the sample spans 250,000 to 300,000 clones, around 80% being singletons. The sequencing sample was made of peripheral blood. Receptors were obtained from an older man with acute or convalescent COVID-19. Each CDR3 is given with its conserved first and last residue.

J: TRBJ1-5
V: TRBV18
length: 14
CDR3: CASSPSQGNQPQHF

J: TRBJ2-1
V: TRBV18
length: 16
CDR3: CASSPPGREDINEQFF

J: TRBJ2-7
V: TRBV5-1
length: 14
CDR3: CASSWTPAVGEQYF

J: TRBJ1-2
V: TRBV6-9
length: 16
CDR3: CASSSALRGRNYGYTF

J: TRBJ2-1
V: TRBV7-9
length: 12
CDR3: CASSLAISEQFF

J: TRBJ2-5
V: TRBV2
length: 15
CDR3: CASRTGGRRGETQYF

J: TRBJ2-5
V: TRBV7-3
length: 13
CDR3: CASSLSPGETQYF

J: TRBJ2-2
V: TRBV3-1/TRBV3-2
length: 15
CDR3: CASSPMTAYAGELFF

J: TRBJ2-5
V: TRBV3-1/TRBV3-2
length: 16
CDR3: CASSQAGQGLQETQYF

J: TRBJ2-2
V: TRBV6-5
length: 15
CDR3: CAIQRGTTNTGELFF

J: TRBJ1-5
V: TRBV7-2
length: 13
CDR3: CASSLDRDQPQHF

J: TRBJ2-7
V: TRBV19
length: 15
CDR3: CASSSRTSGSYEQYF

J: TRBJ1-1
V: TRBV30
length: 15
CDR3: CAWSVPRPGGTEAFF

J: TRBJ2-7
V: TRBV7-8
length: 14
CDR3: CASSLGYIPYEQYF

J: TRBJ2-1
V: TRBV27
length: 15
CDR3: CASKKPGLGHNEQFF

J: TRBJ2-5
V: TRBV10-3
length: 15
CDR3: CAISEGGRSQETQYF

J: TRBJ2-2
V: TRBV18
length: 16
CDR3: CASSPLLAGPGGELFF

J: TRBJ2-7
V: TRBV11-2
length: 15
CDR3: CASSSPGLAGVEQYF

J: TRBJ2-3
V: TRBV30
length: 13
CDR3: CAWSSVGGVTQYF

J: TRBJ1-6
V: TRBV6-5
length: 12
CDR3: CASSDPGAPLHF

J: TRBJ2-5
V: TRBV7-8
length: 14
CDR3: CASSYTWAAETQYF

J: TRBJ2-1
V: TRBV5-1
length: 15
CDR3: CASSGQAGGYNEQFF

J: TRBJ2-7
V: TRBV6-5
length: 15
CDR3: CASSYSRGAVYEQYF

J: TRBJ2-5
V: TRBV6-5
length: 14
CDR3: CASSYSAGAETQYF

J: TRBJ2-5
V: TRBV7-9
length: 16
CDR3: CASSLLGTGERETQYF

J: TRBJ1-3
V: TRBV7-9
length: 16
CDR3: CASSSGQTTSGNTIYF

J: TRBJ2-1
V: TRBV7-8
length: 13
CDR3: CASSPGVYNEQFF

J: TRBJ2-3
V: TRBV2
length: 14
CDR3: CASSDRTGADTQYF

J: TRBJ2-5
V: TRBV5-1
length: 14
CDR3: CASSLSGGVETQYF

J: TRBJ2-5
V: TRBV5-5
length: 14
CDR3: CASSWEILMGTQYF

J: TRBJ2-1
V: TRBV3-1/TRBV3-2
length: 16
CDR3: CASSPRSVADYNEQFF

J: TRBJ1-4
V: TRBV27
length: 15
CDR3: CASSFWGLGKEKLFF

J: TRBJ1-1
V: TRBV3-1/TRBV3-2
length: 14
CDR3: CASSQARRRTEAFF

J: TRBJ2-2
V: TRBV3-1/TRBV3-2
length: 13
CDR3: CASSLQGHGELFF